A selection of T cell receptor beta chains follows, all from one sample in a study of T cells in Graves' hyperthyroidism and ophthalmopathy. TCRdb redid the calling of the multiplex PCR reads with MiXCR, one entry per CDR3 protein. The sample contains around 350,000 distinct CDR3 sequences, approximately 15% of which appear only once. Sequencing was carried out using blood. These receptors were obtained from a woman aged 18-35 years with Graves' hyperthyroidism that later progressed to Graves' ophthalmopathy. The CDR3 runs from the conserved cysteine through the conserved F or W. D genes are given only for firm matches. The listing skips clone size in some rows; elsewhere it reads once, few, many or a size class.

TRBJ2-1,NA,TRBV7-2,NA,TGTGCCAGCAGCACCTACACTAGGAATGAGCAGTTCTTC,CASSTYTRNEQFF
TRBJ2-1,few,TRBV6-1,NA,TGTGCCAGCAGCCAGAGCGTAGTCATGGCCTCCTACAATGAGCAGTTCTTC,CASSQSVVMASYNEQFF
TRBJ2-2,NA,TRBV9,NA,TGTGCCAGCAGCGGAGAAGCCGGGGAGCTGTTTTTT,CASSGEAGELFF
TRBJ2-2,many,TRBV27,TRBD2,TGTGCCAGCAGCGGACTAGCGGGAGGGCCGGGGTCGAACACCGGGGAGCTGTTTTTT,CASSGLAGGPGSNTGELFF
TRBJ1-2,NA,TRBV3-1,NA,TGTGCCAGCAGCCAGGGGGGGGGACCTAACTATGGCTACACCTTC,CASSQGGGPNYGYTF
TRBJ2-1,NA,TRBV27,NA,TGTGCCAGCAGTTTATCGGGGCCGACAAAATTTAGTTATGGTGAGCAGTTCTTC,CASSLSGPTKFSYGEQFF
TRBJ1-2,few,TRBV7-9,TRBD1,TGTGCCAGCAGCTCGCGCCTCCAACAGGGGGCTAACTATGGCTACACCTTC,CASSSRLQQGANYGYTF
TRBJ2-5,many,TRBV5-1,NA,TGCGCCAGCAGGGTTGGGATGCAGGAGACCCAGTACTTC,CASRVGMQETQYF
TRBJ2-1,NA,TRBV15,NA,TGTGCCACCAGCAGAGTCGGGCTGGAGCCTGAGCAGTTCTTC,CATSRVGLEPEQFF
TRBJ2-3,many,TRBV5-6,TRBD2,TGTGCCAGCAGCTGGGGATTAGCGGGAGAAACAGATACGCAGTATTTT,CASSWGLAGETDTQYF
TRBJ1-6,few,TRBV6-5,NA,TGTGCCAGCAGTTACTCGGCGTTTAAGGCTAATTCACCCCTCCACTTT,CASSYSAFKANSPLHF
TRBJ2-1,few,TRBV29-1,NA,TGCAGCGGCGAACCCGGGAATCCAAATGAGCAGTTCTTC,CSGEPGNPNEQFF